This is a list of T cell receptor beta chains from one sample in a study of OX40 agonist ivuxolimab in advanced cancers. Here immunoSEQ multiplex PCR was the method, and the copy in TCRdb shows in-frame clones only, minus some. The table includes tens of thousands of clones, nearly 95% detected once. Specimen: CD4+ or CD8+ T cells sorted from blood, collected in a trial of the OX40 agonist ivuxolimab. The source is an adult with an advanced solid tumor such as melanoma, head and neck, liver or kidney cancer. Both conserved end residues are part of each CDR3. D genes are given only for firm matches.

v_call: TRBV13; j_call: TRBJ2-7; d_call: TRBD2; cdr3_aa: CASSTGTSAYEQYF; cdr3_nt: TGTGCCAGCAGTACCGGGACTAGCGCCTACGAGCAGTACTTC
v_call: TRBV6-6; j_call: TRBJ2-1; d_call: TRBD2; cdr3_aa: CASSSSAGGPNEQFF; cdr3_nt: TGTGCCAGCAGTTCCTCGGCGGGAGGGCCCAATGAGCAGTTCTTC
v_call: TRBV5-6; j_call: TRBJ2-1; d_call: .; cdr3_aa: CASSLAQAYNEQFF; cdr3_nt: TGTGCCAGCAGCTTGGCCCAGGCTTACAATGAGCAGTTCTTC
v_call: TRBV27; j_call: TRBJ2-7; d_call: .; cdr3_aa: CASSLQGGYDYEQYF; cdr3_nt: TGTGCCAGCAGTCTACAGGGTGGTTACGACTACGAGCAGTACTTC
v_call: TRBV25-1; j_call: TRBJ1-2; d_call: .; cdr3_aa: CASSEYSGAYGYTF; cdr3_nt: TGTGCCAGCAGTGAATATTCGGGGGCCTATGGCTACACCTTC
v_call: TRBV29-1; j_call: TRBJ1-1; d_call: .; cdr3_aa: CSVVGRGVGTEAFF; cdr3_nt: TGCAGCGTTGTTGGCAGAGGGGTTGGTACTGAAGCTTTCTTT
v_call: TRBV13; j_call: TRBJ2-3; d_call: TRBD2; cdr3_aa: CASSWGTSGTDTQYF; cdr3_nt: TGTGCCAGCAGCTGGGGGACTAGCGGCACAGATACGCAGTATTTT
v_call: TRBV30; j_call: TRBJ2-3; d_call: .; cdr3_aa: CAWSTSALGGTQYF; cdr3_nt: TGTGCCTGGAGTACCAGCGCCCTAGGAGGTACGCAGTATTTT
v_call: TRBV27; j_call: TRBJ2-5; d_call: .; cdr3_aa: CASRKKDRTSLSRGETQYF; cdr3_nt: TGTGCCAGCAGAAAAAAGGACCGGACCTCACTCTCCCGGGGAGAGACCCAGTACTTC
v_call: TRBV30; j_call: TRBJ2-1; d_call: .; cdr3_aa: CAWSGPTSNEQFF; cdr3_nt: TGTGCCTGGAGTGGACCGACTAGCAATGAGCAGTTCTTC
v_call: TRBV19; j_call: TRBJ1-1; d_call: .; cdr3_aa: CASQDNLNTEAFF; cdr3_nt: TGTGCCAGTCAGGACAACTTGAACACTGAAGCTTTCTTT
v_call: TRBV4-2; j_call: TRBJ1-1; d_call: TRBD1; cdr3_aa: CASSPRTGTNTEAFF; cdr3_nt: TGTGCCAGCAGCCCTCGGACAGGGACAAACACTGAAGCTTTCTTT
v_call: TRBV7-9; j_call: TRBJ2-4; d_call: TRBD1; cdr3_aa: CASSKGQGNIQYF; cdr3_nt: TGTGCCAGCAGCAAGGGACAGGGAAACATTCAGTACTTC
v_call: TRBV9; j_call: TRBJ2-3; d_call: TRBD2; cdr3_aa: CASSHSGRGGDTQYF; cdr3_nt: TGTGCCAGCAGCCACAGCGGGAGGGGAGGAGATACGCAGTATTTT
v_call: TRBV25-1; j_call: TRBJ1-1; d_call: .; cdr3_aa: CASSESSGVAVLGAFF; cdr3_nt: TGTGCCAGCAGTGAATCCTCAGGGGTAGCGGTCCTTGGAGCTTTCTTT
v_call: TRBV19; j_call: TRBJ2-1; d_call: TRBD1; cdr3_aa: CASSIQDRVDNEQFF; cdr3_nt: TGTGCCAGTAGTATACAGGACAGGGTGGACAATGAGCAGTTCTTC
v_call: TRBV9; j_call: TRBJ2-7; d_call: .; cdr3_aa: CASSPSARGSYEQYF; cdr3_nt: TGTGCCAGCAGCCCTAGCGCCAGGGGCTCCTACGAGCAGTACTTC
v_call: TRBV4-1; j_call: TRBJ2-7; d_call: .; cdr3_aa: CASSPGILGSYEQYF; cdr3_nt: TGCGCCAGCAGCCCCGGGATTTTGGGGTCCTACGAGCAGTACTTC
v_call: TRBV2; j_call: TRBJ2-4; d_call: TRBD1; cdr3_aa: CASNTPTGGENIQYF; cdr3_nt: TGTGCCAGCAACACGCCGACAGGGGGAGAAAACATTCAGTACTTC
v_call: TRBV11-2; j_call: TRBJ2-3; d_call: TRBD2; cdr3_aa: CASSLVSGRAPDTQYF; cdr3_nt: TGTGCCAGCAGCTTAGTCAGCGGGAGGGCCCCAGATACGCAGTATTTT
v_call: TRBV15; j_call: TRBJ2-1; d_call: TRBD2; cdr3_aa: CATSSGPGTRGVNEQFF; cdr3_nt: TGTGCCACCAGCAGCGGACCCGGGACTAGAGGCGTCAATGAGCAGTTCTTC
v_call: TRBV4-3; j_call: TRBJ1-1; d_call: .; cdr3_aa: CASSQGAGDTEAFF; cdr3_nt: TGCGCCAGCAGCCAGGGGGCGGGGGACACTGAAGCTTTCTTT